The 13 T cell receptor beta chains given below trace back to one sample, sequenced in a study of cytomegalovirus exposure and HLA in healthy donors. The PCR had 60 Vbeta and 13 Jbeta primers. The repertoire was sequenced with immunoSEQ multiplex PCR; TCRdb's copy has only in-frame clones and lacks some. Altogether tens of thousands of clones are present, just under 75% being singletons, with the ten largest covering 5% to 7%. Sample: PBMCs. The source is a woman aged 25 to 39 in good health and CMV-seronegative.

The J gene is TRBJ1-2, the V gene TRBV5-1; TRBD1 matches at 9 bases. The germline V gene encodes CDR1 SGHRS and CDR2 YFSETQ. The J segment lost 3 bases and the V segment lost 0 bases, leaving 0 bases of the junction unmatched. The CDR3 spans 14 residues. CDR3 in amino acids: CASSLGTGDYGYTF. Written as DNA, the CDR3 is TGCGCCAGCAGCTTGGGGACAGGGGACTATGGCTACACCTTC. Full variable domain (missing parts from reference TRBV5-1 and TRBJ1-2): KAGVTQTPRYLIKTRGQQVTLSCSPISGHRSVSWYQQTPGQGLQFLFEYFSETQRNKGNFPGRFSGRQFSNSRSEMNVSTLELGDSALYLCASSLGTGDYGYTFGSGTRLTVV.

The chain is built from TRBV5-8 and TRBJ1-5, with 7 positions matching TRBD1. Germline assignment: CDR1 SGHTS and CDR2 YDEGEE. The CDR3 has 15 residues. The V and J ends lost 6 bases and 2 bases, in that order; junction bases with no gene match: 8. This CDR3 reads CASTHRGRGNQPQHF. As DNA, the CDR3 is TGTGCCAGCACCCACAGGGGTAGGGGCAATCAGCCCCAGCATTTT.

The sample holds a few counts of this clone. J is TRBJ2-5 and V is TRBV7-6, with D unresolved. The V end lost 4 bases, the J end lost 5 bases, and 8 bases lay between the germline ends. Per germline, CDR1 SGHVS and CDR2 FNYEAQ. This CDR3 spans 12 amino acids. The CDR3 protein is CASSSIQETQYF. The CDR3 DNA follows: TGTGCCAGCAGCTCAATTCAGGAGACCCAGTACTTC. Supplemented by reference TRBV7-6 and TRBJ2-5, the full variable domain reads GAGVSQSPRYKVTKRGQDVALRCDPISGHVSLYWYRQALGQGPEFLTYFNYEAQQDKSGLPNDRFSAERPEGSISTLTIQRTEQRDSAMYRCASSSIQETQYFGPGTRLLVL.

J is TRBJ2-1 and V is TRBV25-1, with a weak D call TRBD2 (5 bases). Trimming removed 4 bases from V and 5 bases from J, with 15 bases in between. The germline CDR1 and CDR2 sequences are MGHDK and SYGVNS. The CDR3 is 15 amino acids. CDR3 loop: CASSGEAEVHNEQFF. The CDR3 DNA reads TGTGCCAGCAGTGGAGAAGCGGAGGTCCACAATGAGCAGTTCTTC.

The chain couples TRBV4-1 to TRBJ1-4, with TRBD1 as a possible D gene (6 bases). This CDR3 contains 15 residues. V dropped 1 base and J dropped 6 bases, with 12 bases sitting between them. Germline V CDR1 and CDR2: MGHRA, YSYEKL. The CDR3 reads CASSQGAGADEKLFF. In DNA form, the CDR3 reads TGCGCCAGCAGCCAAGGGGCAGGGGCGGATGAAAAACTGTTTTTT.

The chain recombines TRBV29-1 with TRBJ1-1, with TRBD1 matching over 7 bases. The CDR3 extends over 14 amino acids. CDR1 and CDR2 from the germline V gene are SQVTM and ANQGSEA. V lost 7 bases to trimming and J lost 1 base; unmatched junction nucleotides: 9. For the CDR3, the DNA is TGCAGCGCTCGACAGGGATCGACGAACACTGAAGCTTTCTTT. Translation gives CSARQGSTNTEAFF.

This chain joins TRBV27 and TRBJ1-1, with a possible D match to TRBD1 (6 bases). Looked up from germline, CDR1 is MNHEY and CDR2 is SMNVEV (reference sequence). The CDR3 spans 13 residues. Deletions cut 6 bases from V and 4 bases from J, with 12 bases between. As DNA, the CDR3 is TGTGCCAGCAGAACACAGGGAAGCACTGAAGCTTTCTTT. Its translation is CASRTQGSTEAFF.

J is TRBJ1-2 and V is TRBV19, with 8 positions matching TRBD1. CDR3 length: 13 amino acids. Germline values: CDR1 LNHDA, CDR2 SQIVND (reference sequence). The V segment lost 6 bases and the J segment 8 bases; nucleotides outside the gene matches: 8. CDR3 sequence reads: CASRGTGFGGYTF. CDR3 sequence (DNA): TGTGCCAGTAGGGGGACAGGATTTGGGGGCTACACCTTC.

The chain links TRBV12-2 to TRBJ1-1. TRBV12-2 constitutes a pseudogene. This CDR3 contains 16 residues. The CDR3 here is CASRSPLGEENTEAFF. DNA of the CDR3: TGTGCAAGTCGCTCTCCCCTGGGGGAGGAAAACACTGAAGCTTTCTTT.

The rearrangement joins TRBV4-3 to TRBJ2-5; tentative D call: TRBD2 (5 bases). The length of the CDR3 is 15 residues. V was trimmed by 4 bases and J by 4 bases, leaving 16 bases between them. Germline CDR1 reads LGHNA; CDR2 reads YSLEER. The CDR3 DNA follows: TGCGCCAGCAGCCTCTCGATACTAGTGAGAGAGACCCAGTACTTC. Translation gives CASSLSILVRETQYF.

V is TRBV7-8 and J is TRBJ2-7, with D possibly matching TRBD1 (5 bases). Germline V gene data show CDR1 as SGHVS and CDR2 as FQNEAQ. The germline V and J ends were trimmed by 5 bases and 6 bases, with 14 bases remaining between them. The CDR3 loop spans 13 amino acids. Here the CDR3 DNA reads TGTGCCAGCAGCCAGATCCCCCAGGGCGAGCAGTACGTC. The encoded protein is CASSQIPQGEQYV.

A few counts support this clone. The V gene is TRBV19, the J gene TRBJ2-5; a possible D gene is TRBD1 (5 bases). The CDR3 sequence is 15 residues long. Germline assignment: CDR1 LNHDA and CDR2 SQIVND (reference sequence). The V end lost 5 bases, the J end lost 5 bases, and 18 bases lay between the germline ends. The CDR3 DNA reads as TGTGCCAGTAGTCTCTACCCAGGGTTAGAGGAGACCCAGTACTTC. Amino acid sequence: CASSLYPGLEETQYF.

This clone was counted once. This chain connects TRBV7-8 to TRBJ1-1, with D perhaps TRBD1 (5 bases). Germline V gene data show CDR1 as SGHVS and CDR2 as FQNEAQ. The CDR3 loop spans 14 amino acids. The V end lost 1 base, the J end lost 5 bases, and 11 bases lay between the germline ends. CDR3 DNA sequence: TGTGCCAGCAGCTTAGGGGGGGACTGGACTGAAGCTTTCTTT. Residues: CASSLGGDWTEAFF.